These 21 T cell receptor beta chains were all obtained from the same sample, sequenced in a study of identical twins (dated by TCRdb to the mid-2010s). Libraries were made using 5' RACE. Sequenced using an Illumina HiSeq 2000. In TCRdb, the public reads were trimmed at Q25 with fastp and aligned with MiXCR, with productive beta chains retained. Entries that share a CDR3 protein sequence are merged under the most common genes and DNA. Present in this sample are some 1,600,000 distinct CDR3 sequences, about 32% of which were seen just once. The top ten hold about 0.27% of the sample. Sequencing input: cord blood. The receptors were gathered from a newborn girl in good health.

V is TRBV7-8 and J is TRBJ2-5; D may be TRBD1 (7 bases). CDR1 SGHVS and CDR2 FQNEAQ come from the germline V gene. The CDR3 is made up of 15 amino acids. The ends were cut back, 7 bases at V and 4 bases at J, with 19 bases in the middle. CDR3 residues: CASTILEGARETQYF. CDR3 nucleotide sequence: TGTGCCAGCACCATACTGGAGGGGGCTAGAGAGACCCAGTACTTC.

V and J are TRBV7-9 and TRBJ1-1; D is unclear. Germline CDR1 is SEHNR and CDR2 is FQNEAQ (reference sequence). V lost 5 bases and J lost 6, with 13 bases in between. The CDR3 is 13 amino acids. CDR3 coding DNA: TGTGCCAGCAGCCCACCCGTAAGGCCTGAAGCTTTCTTT. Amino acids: CASSPPVRPEAFF.

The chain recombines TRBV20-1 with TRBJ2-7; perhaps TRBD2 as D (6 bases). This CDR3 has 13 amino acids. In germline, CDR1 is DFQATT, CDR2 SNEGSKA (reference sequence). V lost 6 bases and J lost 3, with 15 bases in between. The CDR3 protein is CSAPLASVYEQYF. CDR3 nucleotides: TGCAGTGCCCCCCTAGCGTCAGTCTACGAGCAGTACTTC.

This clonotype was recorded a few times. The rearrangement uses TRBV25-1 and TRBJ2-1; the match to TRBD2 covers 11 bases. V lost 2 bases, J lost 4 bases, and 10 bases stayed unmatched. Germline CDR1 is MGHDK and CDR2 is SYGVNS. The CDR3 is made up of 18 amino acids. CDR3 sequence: CASSEPISASGRYNEQFF. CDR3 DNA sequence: TGTGCCAGCAGTGAACCCATAAGTGCTAGCGGGAGGTACAATGAGCAGTTCTTC.

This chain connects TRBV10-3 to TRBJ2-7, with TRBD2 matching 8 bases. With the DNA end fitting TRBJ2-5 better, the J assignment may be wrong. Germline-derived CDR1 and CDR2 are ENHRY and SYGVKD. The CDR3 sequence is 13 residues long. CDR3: CAIGRGGGETQYF. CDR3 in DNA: TGTGCCATCGGCCGGGGGGGAGGGGAGACCCAGTACTTC.

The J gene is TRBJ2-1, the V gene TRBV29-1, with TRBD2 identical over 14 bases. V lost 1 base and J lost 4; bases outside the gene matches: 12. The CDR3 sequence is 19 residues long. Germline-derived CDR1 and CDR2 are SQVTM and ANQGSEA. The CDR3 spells CSVEVYLMTSGGGYNEQFF. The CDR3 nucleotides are TGCAGCGTTGAAGTGTACCTCATGACTAGCGGGGGGGGATACAATGAGCAGTTCTTC.

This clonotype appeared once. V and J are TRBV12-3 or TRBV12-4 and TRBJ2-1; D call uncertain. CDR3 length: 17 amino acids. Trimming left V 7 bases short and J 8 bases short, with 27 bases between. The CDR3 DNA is TGTGCCAGCATCCCCATCGGAGTAGGCCTGAAAATCGATGAGCAGTTCTTC. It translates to CASIPIGVGLKIDEQFF.

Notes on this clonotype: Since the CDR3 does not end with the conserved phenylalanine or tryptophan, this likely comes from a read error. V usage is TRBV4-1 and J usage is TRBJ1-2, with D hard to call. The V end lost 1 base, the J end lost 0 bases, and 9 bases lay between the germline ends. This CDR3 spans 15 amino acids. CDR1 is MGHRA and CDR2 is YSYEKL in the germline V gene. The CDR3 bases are TGCGCCAGCAGCCAAGCGGGCAAAGCTAACTATGGCTACACCATC. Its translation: CASSQAGKANYGYTI.

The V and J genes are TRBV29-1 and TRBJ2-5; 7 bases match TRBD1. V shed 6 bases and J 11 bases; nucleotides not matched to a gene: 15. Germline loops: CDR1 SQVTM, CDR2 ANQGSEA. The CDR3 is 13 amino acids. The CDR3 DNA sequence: TGCAGCGTCCGGGACAGCCCCTACAATGAGCAGTACTTC. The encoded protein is CSVRDSPYNEQYF.

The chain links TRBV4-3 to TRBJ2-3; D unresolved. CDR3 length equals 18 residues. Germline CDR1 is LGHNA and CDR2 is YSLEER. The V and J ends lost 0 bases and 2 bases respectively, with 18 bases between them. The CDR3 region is CASSQDPLGFLNTDTQYF. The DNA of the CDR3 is TGCGCCAGCAGCCAAGATCCCCTCGGATTCCTTAACACAGATACGCAGTATTTT.

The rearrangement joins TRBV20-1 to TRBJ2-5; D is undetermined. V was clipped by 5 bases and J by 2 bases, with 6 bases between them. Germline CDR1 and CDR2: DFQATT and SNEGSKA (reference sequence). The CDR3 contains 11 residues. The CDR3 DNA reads TGCAGTGCTCTTGCGCAAGAGACCCAGTACTTC. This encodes CSALAQETQYF.

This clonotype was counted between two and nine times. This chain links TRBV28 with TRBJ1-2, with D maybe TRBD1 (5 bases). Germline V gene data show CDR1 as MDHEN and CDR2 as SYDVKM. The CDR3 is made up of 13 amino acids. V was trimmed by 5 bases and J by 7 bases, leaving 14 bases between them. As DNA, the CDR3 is TGTGCCAGCAGTCCTACAGGACCCTTTGGCTACACCTTC. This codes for CASSPTGPFGYTF.

DNA for the CDR3: TGTGCCAGCGCGTATAGGTCGGGATTCTACAATGAGCAGTACTTC. Translating it yields CASAYRSGFYNEQYF. This sequence joins TRBV12-3 or TRBV12-4 and TRBJ2-1; TRBD2 is a possible D gene (5 bases). The last part of the DNA fits TRBJ2-7 better; the J call may be wrong. This CDR3 has 15 amino acids.

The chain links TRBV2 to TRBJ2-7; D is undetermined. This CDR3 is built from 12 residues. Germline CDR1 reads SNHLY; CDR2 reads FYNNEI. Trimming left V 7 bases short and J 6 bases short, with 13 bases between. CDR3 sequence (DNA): TGTGCCAGCAACGCGTTTAGGCTCGAGCAGTACTTC. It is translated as CASNAFRLEQYF.

CDR3 amino acids: CASSLPLTRLQETQYF. The DNA for the CDR3 is TGTGCCAGCTCACTACCTCTTACTAGACTTCAAGAGACCCAGTACTTC. The gene calls are TRBV18 and TRBJ2-5, with TRBD2 as a possible D gene (5 bases). V was clipped by 4 bases and J by 2 bases, with 17 bases between them. The V gene's germline CDR1 is KGHSH and CDR2 LQKENI. The CDR3 totals 16 residues.

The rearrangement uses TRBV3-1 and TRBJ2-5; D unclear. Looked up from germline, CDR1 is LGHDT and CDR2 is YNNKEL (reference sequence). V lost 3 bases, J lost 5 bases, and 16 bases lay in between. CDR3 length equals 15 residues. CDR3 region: CASSHRLTTEETQYF. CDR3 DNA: TGTGCCAGCAGCCACAGACTCACCACCGAGGAGACCCAGTACTTC.

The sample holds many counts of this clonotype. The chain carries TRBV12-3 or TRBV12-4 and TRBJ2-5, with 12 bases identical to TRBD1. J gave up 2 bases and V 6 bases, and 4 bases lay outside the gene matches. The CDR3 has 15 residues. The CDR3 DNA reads TGTGCCAGCAGAGGGGGACAGGGGGCTCAAGAGACCCAGTACTTC. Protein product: CASRGGQGAQETQYF.

CDR3 sequence (DNA): TGTGCCAGCAGCCAAGATGGCCGGGGTACTTTCTGGGAGCAGTACTTC. It codes for CASSQDGRGTFWEQYF. V gene TRBV3-1 combines with J gene TRBJ2-7; possibly TRBD2 for D (5 bases). The germline V gene has CDR1 LGHDT and CDR2 YNNKEL (reference sequence). Trimming removed 0 bases at V and 7 bases at J, with 19 bases between. The CDR3 runs to 16 residues.

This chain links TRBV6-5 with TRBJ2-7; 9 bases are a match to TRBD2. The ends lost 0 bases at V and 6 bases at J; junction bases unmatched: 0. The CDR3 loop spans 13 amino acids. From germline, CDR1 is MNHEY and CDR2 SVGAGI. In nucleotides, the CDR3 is TGTGCCAGCAGTTACTCTAGCGGGAGCGAGCAGTACTTC. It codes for CASSYSSGSEQYF.

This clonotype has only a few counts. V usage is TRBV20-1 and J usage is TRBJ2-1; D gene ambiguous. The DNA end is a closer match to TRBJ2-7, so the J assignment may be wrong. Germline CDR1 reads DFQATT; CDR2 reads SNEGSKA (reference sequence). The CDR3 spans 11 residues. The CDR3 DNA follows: TGCAGTGCTATCTCATACAATGAGCAGTACTTC. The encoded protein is CSAISYNEQYF.

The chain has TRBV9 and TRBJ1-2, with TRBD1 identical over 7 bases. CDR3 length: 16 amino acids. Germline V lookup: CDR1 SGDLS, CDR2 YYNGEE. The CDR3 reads CASGVGTEITYEGYTF. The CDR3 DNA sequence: TGTGCTAGCGGCGTAGGGACAGAAATAACCTATGAGGGCTACACCTTC.